Presented here are 14 T cell receptor beta chains from one specimen sequenced in a study of control samples from healthy donors and cancer patients. Sequencing used immunoSEQ multiplex PCR; TCRdb keeps in-frame clones, though not all of them. This sample has over 150,000 clones, with about 94% found just once. Specimen: PBMCs. The receptors originated from a man aged 55-75 years with colorectal cancer.

Concerning this clone: The same CDR3 also results from other DNA sequences found in this sample. The rearrangement joins TRBV25-1 to TRBJ1-3; D call uncertain. The CDR3 is made up of 11 amino acids. The germline V gene encodes CDR1 MGHDK and CDR2 SYGVNS. Trimming took 6 bases from V and 0 from J, leaving 0 bases between them. The CDR3 loop is CASSSGNTIYF. The CDR3 DNA reads TGTGCCAGCAGCTCTGGAAACACCATATATTTT.

This chain links TRBV30 with TRBJ1-2; D is possibly TRBD1 (5 bases). The CDR3 spans 13 residues. V was pared by 3 bases and J by 6 bases, with 14 bases between. The germline V gene has CDR1 GTSNPN and CDR2 SVGIG (reference sequence). CDR3 nucleotide sequence: TGTGCCTGGAGAGGATCAGGGTTGCATGGCTACACCTTC. This gives the protein CAWRGSGLHGYTF. Complete variable domain (other parts from reference TRBV30 and TRBJ1-2): SQTIHQWPATLVQPVGSPLSLECTVEGTSNPNLYWYRQAAGRGLQLLFYSVGIGQISSEVPQNLSASRPQDRQFILSSKKLLLSDSGFYLCAWRGSGLHGYTFGSGTRLTVV.

The gene calls are TRBV29-1 and TRBJ1-2; 7 nucleotides agree with TRBD1. Germline CDR1 SQVTM, CDR2 ANQGSEA. V dropped 6 bases and J dropped 5; count of bases not matched to a gene: 9. This CDR3 has 13 amino acids. The CDR3 bases are TGCAGCGTGCGGCAGACAGGGTCGTATGGCTACACCTTC. This translates into CSVRQTGSYGYTF.

This chain joins TRBV7-2 and TRBJ2-5, with D perhaps TRBD2 (6 bases). CDR3 length: 16 amino acids. V dropped 1 base and J dropped 5 bases, with 17 bases sitting between them. Germline CDR1 reads SGHTA; CDR2 reads FQGNSA. In DNA form, the CDR3 reads TGTGCCAGCAGCTTAGAGGGGACTCCCCTTGGGGAGACCCAGTACTTC. Protein sequence: CASSLEGTPLGETQYF.

The chain joins TRBV2 to TRBJ1-6; D uncertain. The germline V and J ends were trimmed by 3 bases and 0 bases, with 6 bases remaining between them. CDR1 is SNHLY, CDR2 FYNNEI, per germline. The CDR3 contains 15 residues. CDR3 DNA sequence: TGTGCCAGCAGTGACAAGGACTCCTATAATTCACCCCTCCACTTT. It specifies CASSDKDSYNSPLHF.

This clone was detected only once. The CDR3, as DNA: TGTGCCAGCAGTGAAAGGGTGCTACTGACAGATACGCAGTATTTT. Its protein is CASSERVLLTDTQYF. The J gene is TRBJ2-3, the V gene TRBV6-1; unclear D gene. Trimming left V 2 bases short and J 3 bases short, with 12 bases between. The CDR3 length is 15 residues. The germline gives CDR1 MNHNS, CDR2 SASEGT.

The rearrangement joins TRBV9 to TRBJ2-5, with TRBD2 matching over 8 bases. This CDR3 is 13 amino acids long. After removal of 5 bases from V and 7 bases from J, the junction contained 7 bases not matched to a gene. The V gene's germline CDR1 is SGDLS and CDR2 YYNGEE. The CDR3: CASSFGGAVTQYF. DNA of the CDR3: TGTGCCAGCAGTTTCGGGGGGGCGGTGACCCAGTACTTC.

J is TRBJ1-2 and V is TRBV18; 8 bases fit TRBD1. The junction had 5 bases not matched to a gene; V was cut back by 3 bases and J by 2 bases. Germline CDR1 and CDR2: KGHSH and LQKENI. CDR3 size: 15 residues. The CDR3 protein is CASSPMTGANYGYTF. The CDR3 coding sequence is TGTGCCAGCTCACCTATGACAGGGGCCAACTATGGCTACACCTTC.

The chain combines TRBV7-2 with TRBJ2-2; D not certain. Germline V gene lookup returns CDR1 SGHTA and CDR2 FQGNSA. Trimming pared 5 bases from V and 2 bases from J, leaving 12 bases between. This CDR3 contains 15 residues. CDR3 nucleotides: TGTGCCAGCAGCCAAGCGTGGGTTAACACCGGGGAGCTGTTTTTT. Its translation is CASSQAWVNTGELFF.

The CDR3 loop reads CASSLVASQGTGGTQYF. CDR3 bases: TGCGCCAGCAGCTTGGTGGCTTCACAGGGGACGGGAGGGACCCAGTACTTC. The rearrangement links TRBV5-1 to TRBJ2-5; D is perhaps TRBD1 or TRBD2 (7 bases each). The CDR3 is made up of 17 amino acids. V was clipped by 0 bases and J by 7 bases, with 22 bases between them. Germline CDR1 and CDR2: SGHRS and YFSETQ.

The chain is built from TRBV7-2 and TRBJ1-6, with no clear D. The CDR3 is 18 amino acids. Trimming pared 5 bases from V and 1 base from J, leaving 18 bases between. Germline assignment: CDR1 SGHTA and CDR2 FQGNSA. DNA for the CDR3: TGTGCCAGCAGCCAAGCGGGGAGGAGTGGTTCCTATAATTCACCCCTCCACTTT. It translates to CASSQAGRSGSYNSPLHF.

The chain is built from TRBV19 and TRBJ2-3; 7 nucleotides match TRBD2. CDR3 size: 14 residues. V lost 3 bases to trimming and J lost 5 bases; unmatched junction nucleotides: 5. From germline, CDR1 is LNHDA and CDR2 SQIVND (reference sequence). The CDR3 nucleotides read TGTGCCAGTAGTATCGGATGGGAGGGAGATACGCAGTATTTT. Translating it yields CASSIGWEGDTQYF. Full variable domain (remainder filled in from reference TRBV19 and TRBJ2-3): DGGITQSPKYLFRKEGQNVTLSCEQNLNHDAMYWYRQDPGQGLRLIYYSQIVNDFQKGDIAEGYSVSREKKESFPLTVTSAQKNPTAFYLCASSIGWEGDTQYFGPGTRLTVL.

The rearrangement links TRBV3-1 (or the pseudogene TRBV3-2) to TRBJ1-2; D is ambiguous. The V and J ends lost 0 bases and 6 bases respectively, with 14 bases between them. The CDR3 spans 15 residues. Germline V gene sequence: CDR1 LGHDT, CDR2 YNNKEL (reference sequence). The CDR3 DNA reads as TGTGCCAGCAGCCAAGATCTCGAGGCCCCGAATGGCTACACCTTC. This sequence encodes CASSQDLEAPNGYTF.

This clone has just one count. The J gene is TRBJ2-7, the V gene TRBV7-8; TRBD1 matches 8 bases. The CDR3 sequence is 14 residues long. V shed 5 bases, J shed 3 bases, and the junction held 6 bases outside the gene matches. Per germline, CDR1 SGHVS and CDR2 FQNEAQ. The CDR3 loop is CASSGRGRDYEQYF. The CDR3 region has the DNA TGTGCCAGCAGCGGCAGGGGGCGCGACTACGAGCAGTACTTC.